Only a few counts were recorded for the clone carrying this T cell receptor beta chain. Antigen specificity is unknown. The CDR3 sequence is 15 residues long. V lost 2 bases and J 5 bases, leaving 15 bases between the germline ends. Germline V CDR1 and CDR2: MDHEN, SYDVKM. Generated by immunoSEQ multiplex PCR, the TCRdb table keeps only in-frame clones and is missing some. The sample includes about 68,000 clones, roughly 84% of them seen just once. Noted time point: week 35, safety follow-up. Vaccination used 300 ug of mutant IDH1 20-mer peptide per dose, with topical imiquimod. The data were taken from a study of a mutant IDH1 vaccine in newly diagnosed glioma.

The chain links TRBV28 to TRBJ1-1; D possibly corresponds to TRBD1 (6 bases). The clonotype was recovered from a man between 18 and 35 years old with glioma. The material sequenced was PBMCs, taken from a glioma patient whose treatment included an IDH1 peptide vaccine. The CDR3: CASSLTGGRRTEAFF. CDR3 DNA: TGTGCCAGCAGTTTAACCGGGGGGCGTCGGACTGAAGCTTTCTTT.